This T cell receptor (beta chain) was found in a study of T cell repertoires in cytomegalovirus infection. For the study at large: Indications of both CMV infection and matching HLA type were provided by public TCR beta signatures. Study-wide results and limits: CMV carriers having the relevant HLA were flagged by cumulative public TCR beta family frequency. Ex vivo, HLA-C-restricted CMV-specific TCR beta clonotypes prevailed over the rest of the response.

TCRdb redid the calling of the reads with MiXCR, one entry per CDR3 protein. The sample lists 150,000 to 200,000 distinct CDR3 sequences; about 20% were seen once. Germline V lookup: CDR1 SGHAT, CDR2 FQNNGV. Trimming took 5 bases from V and 10 from J, leaving 9 bases between them. The CDR3 is 11 residues long. Regarding this clonotype: Its antigen is still unknown.

The sample taken for sequencing was PBMCs. The V gene is TRBV11-2, the J gene TRBJ2-1; D is ambiguous. The clonotype comes from a human donor in good health (CMV status not recorded). Some clones in this sample may be carry-over from other donors' samples. The CDR3 DNA reads as TGTGCCAGCAGCCCGGCCCTGGAGCAGTTCTTC. As protein: CASSPALEQFF.